This TCR beta chain was captured in a study of OX40 agonist ivuxolimab in advanced cancers. CDR1 is SEHNR and CDR2 is FQNEAQ in the germline V gene (reference sequence). The CDR3 consists of 14 residues. Trimming cost V 6 bases and J 2 bases; bases outside gene matches: 6. The study's findings and limits: Blood T cells, both CD4+ and CD8+, expanded clonally by week 6 at 0.1 to 3.0 mg/kg.

Blood specimens came from baseline, cycle 4 day 1, and cycle 7 day 1. Worth noting for this clone: The antigen remains unidentified.

Clones were read by immunoSEQ multiplex PCR, and TCRdb kept only the in-frame ones, dropping some. The table lists 36,000 or so clones, roughly 80% of them singletons. This sequence joins TRBV7-9 and TRBJ2-7; TRBD1 agrees at 8 bases. This specimen was CD4+ or CD8+ T cells sorted from blood, taken in a trial of the OX40 agonist ivuxolimab. This clonotype originated in an adult with an advanced solid tumor such as melanoma, head and neck, liver or kidney cancer. DNA for the CDR3: TGTGCCAGCAGTCTTGGACAGGGAGCCTACGAGCAGTACTTC. Encoded protein: CASSLGQGAYEQYF. Variable domain in full (rest from reference TRBV7-9 and TRBJ2-7): DTGVSQNPRHKITKRGQNVTFRCDPISEHNRLYWYRQTLGQGPEFLTYFQNEAQLEKSRLLSDRFSAERPKGSFSTLEIQRTEQGDSAMYLCASSLGQGAYEQYFGPGTRLTVT.